What follows are 5 T cell receptor beta chains derived from one specimen sequenced in a study of T-cell reconstitution after alpha-beta-depleted transplantation in children. Unique molecular identifiers tagged the TCRbeta library. Using its own MiXCR run on the PCR reads, TCRdb lists one record per CDR3 protein. In the table there are 500,000 to 650,000 distinct CDR3 sequences, about an eighth of which are singletons. This sample comprised PBMCs, mostly from graft donor cells, obtained 360 days after TCRalphabeta/CD19-depleted stem cell transplant. The receptors derive from a male patient aged 10-17 years who had a stem cell transplant for acute myeloid leukemia, so the T cells may come from the graft donor.

The chain carries TRBV4-3 and TRBJ2-3; D is unresolved. The V end lost 4 bases, the J end lost 4 bases, and 18 bases lay between the germline ends. The germline gives CDR1 LGHNA, CDR2 YSLEER. The CDR3 has 16 amino acids. The chain's CDR3 is CASSPGPPYRADTQYF. The CDR3 bases are TGCGCCAGCAGCCCTGGCCCGCCCTACCGGGCAGATACGCAGTATTTT.

This clonotype was picked up a small number of times. This chain uses TRBV5-1 with TRBJ2-6, with D uncertain. Trimming stripped 4 bases from V and 0 bases from J, with 11 bases between. Germline CDR1 is SGHRS and CDR2 is YFSETQ. The CDR3 covers 16 residues. The CDR3 region is CASSRPIGSGANVLTF. In DNA, the CDR3 is TGCGCCAGCAGCCGGCCAATCGGCTCTGGGGCCAACGTCCTGACTTTC.

The CDR3 region has the DNA TGTGCCAGCAGTTTACTAGGGCGATCCACGGCAAGAGAGACCCAGTACTTC. This gives the protein CASSLLGRSTARETQYF. The rearrangement joins TRBV12-3 or TRBV12-4 to TRBJ2-5; D remains ambiguous. Trimming cost V 2 bases and J 4 bases, with 20 bases left between them. This CDR3 comprises 17 residues.

The chain carries TRBV12-3 or TRBV12-4 and TRBJ2-1; 13 nucleotides align to TRBD2. J was trimmed by 8 bases and V by 8 bases; bases with no gene match: 6. CDR3 length: 14 residues. CDR3 in DNA: TGTGCCAGCTTGCGGACTAGCGGGAGCCATGAGCAGTTCTTC. The encoded protein is CASLRTSGSHEQFF.

The rearrangement uses TRBV29-1 and TRBJ2-7; TRBD2 matches at 12 bases. This CDR3 spans 14 amino acids. Per the germline V gene, CDR1 is SQVTM and CDR2 is ANQGSEA. J gave up 0 bases and V 5 bases, and 2 bases lay outside the gene matches. This chain's CDR3 is CSVRLAGDSYEQYF. The CDR3 bases are TGCAGCGTTAGACTAGCGGGGGACTCCTACGAGCAGTACTTC.